The next 18 T cell receptor beta chains were all read from a single sample in a study of cytomegalovirus exposure and HLA in healthy donors. It was with 60 Vbeta and 13 Jbeta primers that the PCR ran. TCRdb's copy holds only in-frame clones and misses some; the assay was immunoSEQ multiplex PCR. This sample has 65,000 to 100,000 clones, with 65% to 80% found just once. Sequencing input: PBMCs. These receptors were taken from a man between 35 and 55 years old in good health and CMV-seronegative.

This sequence joins TRBV5-4 and TRBJ2-1; tentative D call: TRBD2 (6 bases). CDR3 length: 16 amino acids. Trimming took off 0 bases at V and 7 bases at J, with 17 bases between the two ends. In germline, CDR1 is SGHNT, CDR2 YYREEE (reference sequence). The CDR3: CASSLGGAGGMNEQFF. CDR3 DNA sequence: TGTGCCAGCAGCTTGGGAGGAGCGGGTGGTATGAATGAGCAGTTCTTC. Combining the CDR3 with reference TRBV5-4 and TRBJ2-1 gives the whole variable domain ETGVTQSPTHLIKTRGQQVTLRCSSQSGHNTVSWYQQALGQGPQFIFQYYREEENGRGNFPPRFSGLQFPNYSSELNVNALELDDSALYLCASSLGGAGGMNEQFFGPGTRLTVL.

This clone is labeled as medium-sized. This chain uses TRBV4-2 with TRBJ1-5, with 7 nucleotides matching TRBD1. The CDR3 consists of 16 residues. After removal of 0 bases from V and 6 bases from J, the junction contained 8 bases not matched to a gene. Germline CDR1 reads LGHNA; CDR2 reads YNFKEQ. The CDR3 DNA sequence: TGTGCCAGCAGCCAAGAAGGGGGCCAGGGGGTTCAGCCCCAGCATTTT. Its translation is CASSQEGGQGVQPQHF.

The J gene is TRBJ1-2, the V gene TRBV7-8; the D is unclear. The V end was cut by 1 base, the J end by 2 bases, with 17 bases between. The length of the CDR3 is 17 residues. Looked up from germline, CDR1 is SGHVS and CDR2 is FQNEAQ. CDR3 DNA sequence: TGTGCCAGCAGCTTAGGAGTGGCAGGCCCCCTCAACTATGGCTACACCTTC. This sequence encodes CASSLGVAGPLNYGYTF. Filled out from reference TRBV7-8 and TRBJ1-2, the complete variable domain reads GAGVSQSPRYKVAKRGQDVALRCDPISGHVSLFWYQQALGQGPEFLTYFQNEAQLDKSGLPSDRFFAERPEGSVSTLKIQRTQQEDSAVYLCASSLGVAGPLNYGYTFGSGTRLTVV.

This chain connects TRBV18 to TRBJ1-5; 9 nucleotides agree with TRBD1. V lost 5 bases to trimming and J lost 0 bases; unmatched junction nucleotides: 8. The CDR3 has 17 residues. Germline-derived CDR1 and CDR2 are KGHSH and LQKENI. CDR3: CASSSVTGGLSNQPQHF. The CDR3 bases are TGTGCCAGCTCATCCGTTACAGGGGGCCTTAGCAATCAGCCCCAGCATTTT.

Turning to this clone: A junction boundary mismatches the germline segment, possibly from a read error. The genes are TRBV7-9 and TRBJ1-2; 7 bases map to TRBD1. Germline V lookup: CDR1 SEHNR, CDR2 FQNEAQ (reference sequence). CDR3 length: 18 residues. The CDR3 sequence is CSSSFSRKTGQELNGYTF. As DNA, the CDR3 is TGTTCCAGCAGCTTTAGCCGGAAGACAGGGCAAGAGTTGAATGGCTACACCTTC.

The CDR3 DNA sequence: TGTGCCAGCAGCTTCACGGGGAGGAGCACAGATACGCAGTATTTT. Translated: CASSFTGRSTDTQYF. The chain links TRBV7-3 to TRBJ2-3; tentative D call: TRBD2 (6 bases). There are 15 residues in the CDR3. Germline V gene sequence: CDR1 SGHTA, CDR2 FQGTGA. V lost 3 bases and J lost 0, with 10 bases in between.

The rearrangement uses TRBV4-1 and TRBJ2-5; 11 positions match TRBD2. CDR3 length: 17 residues. Per germline, CDR1 MGHRA and CDR2 YSYEKL. V gave up 3 bases and J gave up 5 bases; unmatched junction bases: 11. CDR3: CASSQRDVSGGAETQYF. The CDR3 coding sequence is TGCGCCAGCAGCCAGAGGGATGTTAGCGGGGGGGCTGAGACCCAGTACTTC.

The chain combines TRBV5-1 with TRBJ1-2; 8 positions agree with TRBD1. Germline V CDR1 and CDR2: SGHRS, YFSETQ. V lost 0 bases to trimming and J lost 8 bases; unmatched junction nucleotides: 3. This CDR3 has 13 amino acids. The CDR3 spells CASSLVTGVGYTF. For the CDR3, the DNA is TGCGCCAGCAGCTTGGTGACAGGGGTGGGCTACACCTTC.

The chain is built from TRBV5-1 and TRBJ1-1, with TRBD1 as a possible D gene (5 bases). The CDR3 extends over 13 amino acids. From germline, CDR1 is SGHRS and CDR2 YFSETQ. The germline V and J ends were trimmed by 2 bases and 2 bases, with 7 bases remaining between them. The CDR3 bases are TGCGCCAGCAGCTTCGACAGAAACACTGAAGCTTTCTTT. Its translation: CASSFDRNTEAFF.

The chain employs TRBV27 and TRBJ2-1; D gene unclear. V gave up 10 bases and J gave up 0 bases, with 10 bases separating them. Germline V CDR1 and CDR2: MNHEY, SMNVEV (reference sequence). The CDR3 spans 13 residues. CDR3 sequence reads: CATALSSYNEQFF. CDR3 in DNA: TGTGCCACCGCTTTGAGCTCCTACAATGAGCAGTTCTTC.

This chain joins TRBV2 and TRBJ1-6, with a possible D match to TRBD1 (6 bases). The V gene lost 10 bases and the J gene lost 9 bases, with 22 bases spanning the gap. Germline V gene data show CDR1 as SNHLY and CDR2 as FYNNEI. The CDR3 loop spans 15 amino acids. Here the CDR3 reads CATGGLDRRGSPLHF. CDR3 in DNA: TGTGCCACCGGTGGACTGGACAGAAGGGGTTCACCCCTCCACTTT. Drawing the rest from reference TRBV2 and TRBJ1-6, the complete variable domain is EPEVTQTPSHQVTQMGQEVILRCVPISNHLYFYWYRQILGQKVEFLVSFYNNEISEKSEIFDDQFSVERPDGSNFTLKIRSTKLEDSAMYFCATGGLDRRGSPLHFGNGTRLTVT.

This chain connects TRBV9 to TRBJ2-7; D is ambiguous. The germline V gene has CDR1 SGDLS and CDR2 YYNGEE. Deletions cut 3 bases from V and 0 bases from J, with 10 bases between. The length of the CDR3 is 14 residues. CDR3 bases: TGTGCCAGCAGCGCCCGGAGCGTCTCCTACGAGCAGTACTTC. This gives the protein CASSARSVSYEQYF.

This clone came up a few times. Different DNA sequences within this sample yield the same CDR3. The chain recombines TRBV6-1 with TRBJ2-3; 14 positions match TRBD2. The V segment lost 3 bases and the J segment 4 bases; nucleotides outside the gene matches: 0. This CDR3 is built from 15 residues. The germline CDR1 and CDR2 sequences are MNHNS and SASEGT. The CDR3 spells CASSETSGGADTQYF. CDR3 sequence (DNA): TGTGCCAGCAGTGAGACTAGCGGGGGGGCAGATACGCAGTATTTT.

The chain couples TRBV7-8 to TRBJ1-5; D might be TRBD1 (6 bases). This CDR3 region has 17 residues. The germline V gene has CDR1 SGHVS and CDR2 FQNEAQ. V was trimmed by 5 bases and J by 0 bases, leaving 17 bases between them. This CDR3 is CASSLRSTGISNQPQHF. As DNA, the CDR3 is TGTGCCAGCAGCCTCCGGTCGACAGGTATTAGCAATCAGCCCCAGCATTTT.

The V gene is TRBV7-9, the J gene TRBJ2-5, with TRBD1 identical over 9 bases. After removal of 3 bases from V and 5 bases from J, the junction contained 7 bases not matched to a gene. The length of the CDR3 is 15 residues. Looked up from germline, CDR1 is SEHNR and CDR2 is FQNEAQ (reference sequence). CDR3 loop: CASSLRDRVAETQYF. Written as DNA, the CDR3 is TGTGCCAGCAGCTTGAGGGACAGGGTCGCGGAGACCCAGTACTTC.

Written as DNA, the CDR3 is TGTGCCAGCAGTGACCTGGGACAGGGCTACAATGAGCAGTTCTTC. Translation gives CASSDLGQGYNEQFF. The J gene is TRBJ2-1, the V gene TRBV2, with 9 bases lining up with TRBD1. The CDR3 contains 15 residues. The ends lost 3 bases at V and 3 bases at J; junction bases unmatched: 3. Looked up from germline, CDR1 is SNHLY and CDR2 is FYNNEI.

This clone showed up just once. This rearrangement joins TRBV6-5 to TRBJ1-2; D is perhaps TRBD1 (5 bases). V lost 5 bases, J lost 0 bases, and 10 bases lay in between. Germline V lookup: CDR1 MNHEY, CDR2 SVGAGI. The CDR3 has 14 amino acids. This CDR3 is CASSNRLANYGYTF. CDR3 bases: TGTGCCAGCAGTAACAGGCTAGCTAACTATGGCTACACCTTC.

V gene TRBV6-5 combines with J gene TRBJ2-7; D perhaps matches TRBD2 (5 bases). CDR3 size: 13 residues. V gave up 4 bases and J gave up 5 bases, with 12 bases separating them. CDR1 and CDR2 from the germline V gene are MNHEY and SVGAGI. CDR3 DNA sequence: TGTGCCAGCAGTTTGACTAACGGTCACGAGCAGTACTTC. It yields the protein CASSLTNGHEQYF.